A selection of T cell receptor beta chains follows, all from one sample in a study of CD8 T cells in Susac syndrome. In TCRdb, the immunoSEQ multiplex PCR reads were re-called with MiXCR into one record per CDR3 protein. The table lists some 200,000 distinct CDR3 sequences, more than 85% of them singletons. The sample comprised CD8+ T cells from PBMCs. These receptors came from a human donor with Susac syndrome. CDR3s include the opening cysteine and the closing phenylalanine or tryptophan. Each record gives: CDR3 DNA, CDR3 protein, J gene, D gene, V gene, clone size. The D gene is left open where the match is weak. Rows give clone size only sometimes, using once, few, many, or a class for an expanded clone.

CDR3 DNA: TGTGCCAGCAGTTACTCGACTAGCGGCACAGATACGCAGTATTTT
CDR3 protein: CASSYSTSGTDTQYF
J gene: TRBJ2-3
D gene: TRBD2
V gene: TRBV6-5
clone size: NA

CDR3 DNA: TGTGCCAGCAGCGTAGGTTGGGATAACACTGAAGCTTTCTTT
CDR3 protein: CASSVGWDNTEAFF
J gene: TRBJ1-1
D gene: NA
V gene: TRBV9
clone size: NA

CDR3 DNA: TGTGCCAGCAGCTTTCCCACAGGGTCCGGCGAGCAGTACTTC
CDR3 protein: CASSFPTGSGEQYF
J gene: TRBJ2-7
D gene: NA
V gene: TRBV7-8
clone size: NA

CDR3 DNA: TGCAGCGTTACCGGGACAGGGGCTGGAAACACCATATATTTT
CDR3 protein: CSVTGTGAGNTIYF
J gene: TRBJ1-3
D gene: TRBD1
V gene: TRBV29-1
clone size: NA

CDR3 DNA: TGCAGTGCTAGAAACAATATCTATGGCAGGGGCTGGACTGAAGCTTTCTTT
CDR3 protein: CSARNNIYGRGWTEAFF
J gene: TRBJ1-1
D gene: NA
V gene: TRBV20-1
clone size: once

CDR3 DNA: TGTGCCAGCAGCCCAAGGGGGACGGCGAGGGAGCAGTTCTTC
CDR3 protein: CASSPRGTAREQFF
J gene: TRBJ2-1
D gene: NA
V gene: TRBV7-3
clone size: NA

CDR3 DNA: TGTGCCAGCAGCTCGATCTCAGAAGCTTTCTTT
CDR3 protein: CASSSISEAFF
J gene: TRBJ1-1
D gene: NA
V gene: TRBV5-6
clone size: NA

CDR3 DNA: TGTGCCAGCAGCCCTAGGGGACTAGCGGGTAGCTCCTACGAGCAGTACTTC
CDR3 protein: CASSPRGLAGSSYEQYF
J gene: TRBJ2-7
D gene: TRBD2
V gene: TRBV9
clone size: NA

CDR3 DNA: TGCAGTGCTAGAGTGTCAGGGGATAATGGTTTTGAAGCTTTCTTT
CDR3 protein: CSARVSGDNGFEAFF
J gene: TRBJ1-1
D gene: NA
V gene: TRBV20-1
clone size: NA

CDR3 DNA: TGTGCCAGCAGCGTAGGGGGGGGCGGTGATGAGCAGTTCTTC
CDR3 protein: CASSVGGGGDEQFF
J gene: TRBJ2-1
D gene: NA
V gene: TRBV9
clone size: NA

CDR3 DNA: TGTGCCAGCAGCCGGATACGACCGACAGGCACCGGGGAGCTGTTTTTT
CDR3 protein: CASSRIRPTGTGELFF
J gene: TRBJ2-2
D gene: NA
V gene: TRBV7-9
clone size: NA

CDR3 DNA: TGTGCCAGCCGGAGCGGGGCCTCCTATGGCTACACCTTC
CDR3 protein: CASRSGASYGYTF
J gene: TRBJ1-2
D gene: NA
V gene: TRBV27
clone size: NA

CDR3 DNA: TGTGCCAGCAGTCCGACTAGCGGGGCCCCCTACAATGAGCAGTTCTTC
CDR3 protein: CASSPTSGAPYNEQFF
J gene: TRBJ2-1
D gene: TRBD2
V gene: TRBV13
clone size: once

CDR3 DNA: TGTGCCAGCAGTCCCGCCTGGAGCGGGGGGGCCGGCGGCGATACGCAGTATTTT
CDR3 protein: CASSPAWSGGAGGDTQYF
J gene: TRBJ2-3
D gene: TRBD2
V gene: TRBV6-2/TRBV6-3
clone size: NA

CDR3 DNA: TGTGCCACCTACTTAGACACCTACGAGCAGTACTTC
CDR3 protein: CATYLDTYEQYF
J gene: TRBJ2-7
D gene: NA
V gene: TRBV2
clone size: NA

CDR3 DNA: TGCGCCAGCAGCCAGCGCGAGGGGACTAGCGGGATTGGGGCCAACGTCCTGACTTTC
CDR3 protein: CASSQREGTSGIGANVLTF
J gene: TRBJ2-6
D gene: TRBD2
V gene: TRBV4-1
clone size: once

CDR3 DNA: TGTGCCAGCAGCTTGCTACCGGGACAGAAATACAATGAGCAGTTCTTC
CDR3 protein: CASSLLPGQKYNEQFF
J gene: TRBJ2-1
D gene: TRBD1
V gene: TRBV7-3
clone size: NA

CDR3 DNA: TGTGCCAGCAGCACTACTCGGACAGCTGAGAACACTGAAGCTTTCTTT
CDR3 protein: CASSTTRTAENTEAFF
J gene: TRBJ1-1
D gene: NA
V gene: TRBV7-9
clone size: NA

CDR3 DNA: TGTGCCAGCAGCCAACTCCCCCAGGTTGGCTACACCTTC
CDR3 protein: CASSQLPQVGYTF
J gene: TRBJ1-2
D gene: NA
V gene: TRBV4-2
clone size: NA

CDR3 DNA: TGTGCCAGCAGTGTCGGACAGGGGGAAGGATCAGATACGCAGTATTTT
CDR3 protein: CASSVGQGEGSDTQYF
J gene: TRBJ2-3
D gene: TRBD1
V gene: TRBV2
clone size: NA

CDR3 DNA: TGTGCCAGCAGCGCTTACCATTCAGATACGCAGTATTTT
CDR3 protein: CASSAYHSDTQYF
J gene: TRBJ2-3
D gene: NA
V gene: TRBV7-2
clone size: NA

CDR3 DNA: TGTGCCAGCAGTGAAGGCAGGGGGCAGGACTACACCTTC
CDR3 protein: CASSEGRGQDYTF
J gene: TRBJ1-2
D gene: TRBD1
V gene: TRBV2
clone size: NA

CDR3 DNA: TGTGCCAGCAGAAACGGACCCGGGGAGCTGTTTTTT
CDR3 protein: CASRNGPGELFF
J gene: TRBJ2-2
D gene: NA
V gene: TRBV6-5
clone size: NA

CDR3 DNA: TGTGCCTGGAGTCTTGACAGGAACACTGAAGCTTTCTTT
CDR3 protein: CAWSLDRNTEAFF
J gene: TRBJ1-1
D gene: NA
V gene: TRBV30
clone size: NA

CDR3 DNA: TGTGCCCAACTAGGTTTGGACAGAAACAATGAGCAGTTCTTC
CDR3 protein: CAQLGLDRNNEQFF
J gene: TRBJ2-1
D gene: NA
V gene: TRBV30
clone size: NA

CDR3 DNA: TGTGCCTGCGGACAGGGAACCTACGAGCAGTACTTC
CDR3 protein: CACGQGTYEQYF
J gene: TRBJ2-7
D gene: TRBD1
V gene: TRBV30
clone size: NA

CDR3 DNA: TGTGCCAGCAGCCCTGACAGGGGAGGCACTGAAGCTTTCTTT
CDR3 protein: CASSPDRGGTEAFF
J gene: TRBJ1-1
D gene: TRBD1
V gene: TRBV7-3
clone size: few

CDR3 DNA: TGTGCCAGCAGTTATGTGCTGGGCTCCAGCTCCTACGAGCAGTACTTC
CDR3 protein: CASSYVLGSSSYEQYF
J gene: TRBJ2-7
D gene: NA
V gene: TRBV27
clone size: NA

CDR3 DNA: TGTGCCAGCAGTGAATCCGGTTGGCAGCCCCAGCATTTT
CDR3 protein: CASSESGWQPQHF
J gene: TRBJ1-5
D gene: NA
V gene: TRBV6-1
clone size: few

CDR3 DNA: TGTGCCAGCAGCGCCCCCACCGGTGAGCAGTTCTTC
CDR3 protein: CASSAPTGEQFF
J gene: TRBJ2-1
D gene: NA
V gene: TRBV9
clone size: NA

CDR3 DNA: TGTGCCAGCAGGATTTTTCGGGGGTCAGATACGCAGTATTTT
CDR3 protein: CASRIFRGSDTQYF
J gene: TRBJ2-3
D gene: NA
V gene: TRBV11-2
clone size: NA

CDR3 DNA: TGTGCCAGCAGCAAAGGGGGTGATGAGCAGTTCTTC
CDR3 protein: CASSKGGDEQFF
J gene: TRBJ2-1
D gene: NA
V gene: TRBV7-8
clone size: NA

CDR3 DNA: TGCAGTGCTTACGCCGTGGGGGCGCGGAACACTGAAGCTTTCTTT
CDR3 protein: CSAYAVGARNTEAFF
J gene: TRBJ1-1
D gene: NA
V gene: TRBV20-1
clone size: NA

CDR3 DNA: TGCAGTGCTGGAGGAAAATTGGGACTAGGCGGCGAGCAGTACTTC
CDR3 protein: CSAGGKLGLGGEQYF
J gene: TRBJ2-7
D gene: TRBD2
V gene: TRBV20-1
clone size: NA

CDR3 DNA: TGTGCCAGCATCGTAAACTCCGGGGAGCTGTTTTTT
CDR3 protein: CASIVNSGELFF
J gene: TRBJ2-2
D gene: NA
V gene: TRBV7-9
clone size: NA

CDR3 DNA: TGCGCCAGCAGCACTCACCCGACGGACCCGACTAACTATGGCTACACCTTC
CDR3 protein: CASSTHPTDPTNYGYTF
J gene: TRBJ1-2
D gene: NA
V gene: TRBV5-1
clone size: NA

CDR3 DNA: TGCAGTGCTAGTCGGCTAGCGGAGTACACAGATACGCAGTATTTT
CDR3 protein: CSASRLAEYTDTQYF
J gene: TRBJ2-3
D gene: TRBD2
V gene: TRBV20-1
clone size: NA

CDR3 DNA: TGCAGTGCCCCTCCGACAGGGGAAAATTACGAGCAGTACTTC
CDR3 protein: CSAPPTGENYEQYF
J gene: TRBJ2-7
D gene: TRBD1
V gene: TRBV20-1
clone size: NA

CDR3 DNA: TGCAGCGTTGAGGCAGACAACACCGGGGAGCTGTTTTTT
CDR3 protein: CSVEADNTGELFF
J gene: TRBJ2-2
D gene: NA
V gene: TRBV29-1
clone size: NA

CDR3 DNA: TGTGCCAGCAGCCCTGCCGGAGCGATTACCTACGAGCAGTACTTC
CDR3 protein: CASSPAGAITYEQYF
J gene: TRBJ2-7
D gene: NA
V gene: TRBV3-1
clone size: once

CDR3 DNA: TGTGCCAGCAGTTCACCCCGGGACAGCAACAATGAGCAGTTCTTC
CDR3 protein: CASSSPRDSNNEQFF
J gene: TRBJ2-1
D gene: TRBD1
V gene: TRBV13
clone size: NA